This T cell receptor beta chain was observed in a study of cytomegalovirus exposure and HLA in healthy donors. Overall study findings and caveats: When the data were analyzed later, several of the most significant clusters appeared to be linked to common viral pathogens. A later analysis reportedly found fewer N-insertions in an Asian-associated ancestry cluster than the approximately 660-donor mean.

For this clone: What it binds is unknown.

PCR involved 60 Vbeta and 13 Jbeta primers. Profiling relied on immunoSEQ multiplex PCR, and the TCRdb table lists in-frame clones only, not all of them. The listing contains over 55,000 clones. CDR1 is SGHTS, CDR2 YDEGEE, per germline. The V end lost 0 bases, the J end lost 10 bases, and 11 bases lay between the germline ends. This CDR3 has 14 residues. The chain employs TRBV5-8 and TRBJ1-6; TRBD1 is a possible D gene (5 bases). The receptor comes from a boy younger than 18 in good health and CMV-seronegative. The specimen sequenced was PBMCs. The CDR3 is CASSLGGGNSPLHF. The CDR3 coding sequence is TGTGCCAGCAGCTTGGGTGGGGGGAACTCACCCCTCCACTTT. Variable domain in full (rest from reference TRBV5-8 and TRBJ1-6): EAGVTQSPTHLIKTRGQQATLRCSPISGHTSVYWYQQALGLGLQFLLWYDEGEERNRGNFPPRFSGRQFPNYSSELNVNALELEDSALYLCASSLGGGNSPLHFGNGTRLTVT.